This entry is about one T cell receptor (beta chain). The data were taken from a study of control samples from healthy donors and cancer patients. Using immunoSEQ multiplex PCR, the repertoire was profiled, and TCRdb retains in-frame clones only, with some absent. The table includes about 200,000 clones, about 90% detected once. The J segment lost 6 bases and the V segment lost 1 base, leaving 7 bases of the junction unmatched. Germline lookup yields CDR1 SEHNR and CDR2 FQNEAQ (reference sequence). The CDR3 consists of 16 residues. Sequencing was done on a sample of blood. The receptor's source is a man aged 25-45 years in good health. J is TRBJ2-7 and V is TRBV7-9, with TRBD2 matching over 12 bases. In DNA, the CDR3 is TGTGCCAGCAGCTTAGTTTTGACTAGCGGGGGTGCCGAGCAGTACTTC. It encodes CASSLVLTSGGAEQYF.